The 25 T cell receptor beta chains reported below all come from one sample, sequenced in a study of cytomegalovirus exposure and HLA in healthy donors. The PCR employed 60 Vbeta primers together with 13 Jbeta primers. Produced via immunoSEQ multiplex PCR; TCRdb's table is partial and in-frame only. The repertoire consists of under 200,000 clones, with about 13% occurring once and the leading ten covering 7.8%. Source material: PBMCs. These TCRs come from a man in his fifties in good health and CMV-seropositive.

There are a few counts of this clone. The chain joins TRBV6-5 to TRBJ1-2; D may be TRBD1 (5 bases). The germline gives CDR1 MNHEY, CDR2 SVGAGI. The CDR3 sequence is 15 residues long. Trimming removed 1 base from V and 8 bases from J, with 17 bases in between. The CDR3 DNA reads as TGTGCCAGCAGTTACTTAGTGGCAGGGAAAGAAGGCTACACCTTC. Its protein is CASSYLVAGKEGYTF.

The rearrangement joins TRBV11-2 to TRBJ2-4; D is perhaps TRBD2 (6 bases). Trimming removed 7 bases from V and 2 bases from J, with 9 bases in between. Germline-derived CDR1 and CDR2 are SGHAT and FQNNGV. This CDR3 is built from 13 residues. The CDR3 coding sequence is TGTGCCAGCACCGCGGGATCCAAAAACATTCAGTACTTC. Amino acids: CASTAGSKNIQYF.

This chain uses TRBV6-1 with TRBJ1-2; D is unclear. Germline V gene lookup returns CDR1 MNHNS and CDR2 SASEGT. The V end was cut by 3 bases, the J end by 4 bases, with 3 bases between. This CDR3 is built from 11 residues. The CDR3: CASSDSYGYTF. In nucleotides, the CDR3 is TGTGCCAGCAGTGATAGCTATGGCTACACCTTC.

In its sample, this clone was seen a few times. The chain combines TRBV14 with TRBJ1-6; 9 nucleotides line up with TRBD1. This CDR3 is 18 amino acids long. V trimming: 3 bases; J trimming: 1 base; junction bases outside the gene matches: 7. CDR1 and CDR2 from the germline V gene are SGHDN and FVKESK. Here the CDR3 reads CASSQTTGGASYNSPLHF. The CDR3 DNA is TGTGCCAGCAGCCAGACCACAGGGGGCGCGTCCTATAATTCACCCCTCCACTTT.

This clone was counted only a few times. V is TRBV10-3 and J is TRBJ2-5; D gene unclear. Trimming removed 0 bases at V and 1 base at J, with 6 bases between. CDR1 is ENHRY and CDR2 is SYGVKD in the germline V gene. The CDR3 covers 14 residues. As DNA, the CDR3 is TGTGCCATCAGTGAGTCGCCAGGCCAAGAGACCCAGTACTTC. Its translation is CAISESPGQETQYF.

This clone was picked up a small number of times. This rearrangement joins TRBV28 to TRBJ1-2, with 8 bases fitting TRBD1. The trim removed 3 bases at V and 8 bases at J, leaving 5 bases unmatched. This CDR3 spans 13 amino acids. The germline CDR1 and CDR2 sequences are MDHEN and SYDVKM. The chain's CDR3 is CASSFGQGRGYTF. The DNA of the CDR3 is TGTGCCAGCAGTTTCGGACAGGGCAGAGGCTACACCTTC.

The table lists this clone with a few counts. The J gene is TRBJ2-1, the V gene TRBV30, with 13 bases fitting TRBD2. Germline V lookup: CDR1 GTSNPN, CDR2 SVGIG (reference sequence). Losses at the gene ends were 2 bases for V and 0 bases for J; bases not matched to a gene: 7. The CDR3 length is 18 residues. CDR3 DNA: TGTGCCTGGAGTCTAAGGACTAGCGGGGGTAGCTCCTACAATGAGCAGTTCTTC. Translating gives CAWSLRTSGGSSYNEQFF.

The chain is built from TRBV10-3 and TRBJ1-5; TRBD1 is a possible D gene (6 bases). CDR1 and CDR2 from the germline V gene are ENHRY and SYGVKD. V gave up 10 bases and J gave up 0 bases, with 16 bases separating them. The CDR3 covers 15 residues. DNA of the CDR3: TGTGCCACTTCCCGGGACACCTATAGCAATCAGCCCCAGCATTTT. It encodes CATSRDTYSNQPQHF.

The V and J genes are TRBV6-6 and TRBJ2-2; D remains unclear. Trimming left V 7 bases short and J 4 bases short, with 19 bases between. The CDR3 totals 16 residues. The germline gives CDR1 MNHNY, CDR2 SVGAGI (reference sequence). As DNA, the CDR3 is TGTGCCAGCACCCATTTGGGCCAAGGTTCCACCGGGGAGCTGTTTTTT. Translated: CASTHLGQGSTGELFF.

The chain is built from TRBV4-2 and TRBJ2-1, with 16 positions matching TRBD2. In germline, CDR1 is LGHNA, CDR2 YNFKEQ. After removal of 4 bases from V and 7 bases from J, the junction contained 7 bases not matched to a gene. The CDR3 is made up of 17 amino acids. The CDR3 nucleotides are TGTGCCAGCAGCCGCGGGACTAGCGGGGGGGCCAAGAATGAGCAGTTCTTC. This sequence encodes CASSRGTSGGAKNEQFF.

This clone has more than one count but fewer than ten. The V call is TRBV7-9, the J call TRBJ1-5; D remains ambiguous. Trimming cost V 3 bases and J 3 bases, with 9 bases left between them. This CDR3 has 14 amino acids. Germline V gives CDR1 SEHNR, CDR2 FQNEAQ (reference sequence). The CDR3 nucleotides read TGTGCCAGCAGCTTCGGAGGCTTCAATCAGCCCCAGCATTTT. Translated: CASSFGGFNQPQHF.

Only a few counts were recorded for this clone. The rearrangement joins TRBV18 to TRBJ2-3; 10 bases match TRBD2. CDR3 size: 15 residues. With V trimmed by 8 bases and J by 3 bases, 8 bases remained unmatched. Germline CDR1 reads KGHSH; CDR2 reads LQKENI. This CDR3 reads CASRSLAGETDTQYF. The CDR3 nucleotides read TGTGCCAGCCGATCGCTAGCGGGGGAAACAGATACGCAGTATTTT. Full variable domain (outside the CDR3, taken from reference TRBV18 and TRBJ2-3): NAGVMQNPRHLVRRRGQEARLRCSPMKGHSHVYWYRQLPEEGLKFMVYLQKENIIDESGMPKERFSAEFPKEGPSILRIQQVVRGDSAAYFCASRSLAGETDTQYFGPGTRLTVL.

This clone has more than one count but fewer than ten. The V and J genes are TRBV29-1 and TRBJ1-3; D may be TRBD1 (5 bases). V lost 2 bases, J lost 8 bases, and 13 bases lay in between. The CDR3 has 13 residues. The germline gives CDR1 SQVTM, CDR2 ANQGSEA. CDR3: CSVERQGGDTIYF. In DNA form, the CDR3 reads TGCAGCGTTGAACGGCAGGGCGGGGACACCATATATTTT.

This clone showed up just a few times. The junction does not match germline at one end; this may be a read error. The gene calls are TRBV4-3 and TRBJ1-1; D is undetermined. Germline loops: CDR1 LGHNA, CDR2 YSLEER. The CDR3 spans 13 residues. This chain's CDR3 is CASSPTRKTEAFF. For the CDR3, the DNA is TGCGCCAGCAGCCCCACCAGGAAAACTGAAGCTTTCTTC.

V usage is TRBV5-1 and J usage is TRBJ2-5; D remains ambiguous. This CDR3 contains 13 residues. CDR1 and CDR2 from the germline V gene are SGHRS and YFSETQ. Deletions cut 7 bases from V and 1 base from J, with 11 bases between. This chain's CDR3 is CASAETLQETQYF. The CDR3 coding sequence is TGCGCCAGCGCCGAGACACTCCAAGAGACCCAGTACTTC.

This clone was found a few times. The V and J genes are TRBV11-3 and TRBJ2-2; D unclear. The CDR3 consists of 16 residues. Germline V gene sequence: CDR1 SGHNT, CDR2 YENEEA. V was pared by 5 bases and J by 0 bases, with 13 bases between. The CDR3 region is CASSRDLAANTGELFF. The CDR3 bases are TGTGCCAGCAGCCGCGACCTTGCGGCGAACACCGGGGAGCTGTTTTTT.

This clone was seen a few times. V usage is TRBV2 and J usage is TRBJ2-7, with TRBD2 identical over 7 bases. CDR3 length equals 14 residues. Trimming took 2 bases from V and 7 from J; bases not matched to a gene: 8. Germline CDR1 and CDR2: SNHLY and FYNNEI. In DNA, the CDR3 is TGTGCCAGCAGTGAAAGAGCAAGCGGGGCAGAGCAGTACGTC. This translates into CASSERASGAEQYV.

This clone showed up just a few times. The chain recombines TRBV30 with TRBJ2-7; tentatively, D is TRBD2 (6 bases). Germline V gene sequence: CDR1 GTSNPN, CDR2 SVGIG (reference sequence). V dropped 0 bases and J dropped 6 bases, with 15 bases sitting between them. The CDR3 totals 14 residues. This CDR3 reads CAWSVIGVGGEQYF. CDR3 nucleotides: TGTGCCTGGAGTGTAATCGGGGTGGGAGGCGAGCAGTACTTC.

In its sample, this clone was seen a few times. The gene calls are TRBV28 and TRBJ1-4; D is ambiguous. Germline CDR1 reads MDHEN; CDR2 reads SYDVKM. The CDR3 has 15 residues. Trimming cost V 2 bases and J 0 bases, with 7 bases left between them. As DNA, the CDR3 is TGTGCCAGCAGTTTACCGCCGGCAACTAATGAAAAACTGTTTTTT. Translating gives CASSLPPATNEKLFF.

This clone was counted between two and nine times. This chain uses TRBV6-5 with TRBJ2-1, with D possibly being TRBD2 (6 bases). The CDR3 loop spans 15 amino acids. V lost 6 bases, J lost 8 bases, and 20 bases lay in between. Germline V CDR1 and CDR2: MNHEY, SVGAGI. The CDR3 sequence is CASSWGGTRVDEQFF. The DNA for the CDR3 is TGTGCCAGCAGCTGGGGTGGGACTCGTGTTGATGAGCAGTTCTTC.

This clone was found a few times. This sequence joins TRBV30 and TRBJ1-1, with a tentative D call TRBD1 (5 bases). Trimming cost V 4 bases and J 6 bases, with 18 bases left between them. The CDR3 totals 14 residues. CDR1 is GTSNPN and CDR2 is SVGIG in the germline V gene (reference sequence). Here the CDR3 reads CAWTSSRANAEAFF. The CDR3 DNA reads TGTGCCTGGACCTCCTCCAGGGCGAATGCTGAAGCTTTCTTT.

This clone was observed a handful of times. This chain connects TRBV7-9 to TRBJ2-5; 7 bases line up with TRBD2. CDR1 and CDR2 from the germline V gene are SEHNR and FQNEAQ (reference sequence). This CDR3 comprises 13 residues. V shed 3 bases and J 5 bases; nucleotides not matched to a gene: 3. CDR3 loop: CASSFSGRETQYF. CDR3 nucleotide sequence: TGTGCCAGCAGCTTTTCCGGGAGGGAGACCCAGTACTTC.

This clone came up a few times. This rearrangement joins TRBV27 to TRBJ1-2; TRBD1 aligns across 10 bases. The CDR3 contains 15 residues. V lost 5 bases to trimming and J lost 5 bases; unmatched junction nucleotides: 8. The germline V gene has CDR1 MNHEY and CDR2 SMNVEV (reference sequence). Here the CDR3 DNA reads TGTGCCAGCAGTCCTTGGACAGGGGGGGTATATGGCTACACCTTC. It translates to CASSPWTGGVYGYTF.

J is TRBJ2-1 and V is TRBV5-1; weak D call: TRBD1 (6 bases). Germline V CDR1 and CDR2: SGHRS, YFSETQ. The CDR3 contains 15 residues. Trimming cost V 0 bases and J 4 bases, with 11 bases left between them. The CDR3 protein is CASSLARGTYNEQFF. Written as DNA, the CDR3 is TGCGCCAGCAGCTTGGCCAGGGGCACGTACAATGAGCAGTTCTTC.

This clone was observed a few times. The chain joins TRBV7-9 to TRBJ2-1; no firm D call. The V gene's germline CDR1 is SEHNR and CDR2 FQNEAQ (reference sequence). Trimming took 4 bases from V and 0 from J, leaving 10 bases between them. This CDR3 is 15 amino acids long. The CDR3 sequence is CASSSKESSYNEQFF. In DNA, the CDR3 is TGTGCCAGCAGCTCAAAAGAGAGCTCCTACAATGAGCAGTTCTTC.